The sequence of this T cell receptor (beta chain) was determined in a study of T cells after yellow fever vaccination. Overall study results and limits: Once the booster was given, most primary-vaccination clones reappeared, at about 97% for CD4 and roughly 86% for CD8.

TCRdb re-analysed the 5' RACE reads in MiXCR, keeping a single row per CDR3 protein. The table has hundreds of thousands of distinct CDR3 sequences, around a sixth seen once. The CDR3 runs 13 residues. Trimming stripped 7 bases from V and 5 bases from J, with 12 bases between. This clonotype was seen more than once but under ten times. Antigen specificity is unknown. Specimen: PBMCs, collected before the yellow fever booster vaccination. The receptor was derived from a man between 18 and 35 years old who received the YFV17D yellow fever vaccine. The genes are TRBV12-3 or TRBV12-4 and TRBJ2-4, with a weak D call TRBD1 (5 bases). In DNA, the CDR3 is TGTGCCAGCACCCCCCAGGGCCAAAACATTCAGTACTTC. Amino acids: CASTPQGQNIQYF.